The rows below give T cell receptor beta chains drawn from one sample of a study of identical twins. One entry per CDR3 protein results from TCRdb running MiXCR on the 5' RACE reads. The sample has 350,000 or so distinct CDR3 sequences, roughly an eighth seen once; the top ten hold just over 7%. These data were also filed under a second study, of yellow fever vaccine responses in identical twins.

Sample: CD8+ T cells sorted from blood. The receptors were gathered from a woman between 18 and 29 years old in good health. The CDR3 runs from the conserved cysteine through the conserved F or W. The D gene is left open where the match is weak. Size tells how often a clone was seen (once, few, many) or the class of an expanded clone, and some rows leave it out.

>many|TRBV24-1|TRBJ2-1|TRBD2
CATSSEGSGGPSYNEQFF
TGTGCCACCAGCTCAGAAGGCTCGGGAGGGCCTTCCTACAATGAGCAGTTCTTC
>-|TRBV28|TRBJ2-1|-
CASSITINNEQFF
TGTGCCAGCAGTATTACCATTAACAATGAGCAGTTCTTC
>-|TRBV5-5|TRBJ2-7|TRBD2
CASIGLAGEQYF
TGTGCCAGCATCGGACTAGCGGGCGAGCAGTACTTC
>-|TRBV5-1|TRBJ2-5|TRBD2
CASSWDSGGLQETQYF
TGCGCCAGCAGCTGGGATAGCGGGGGGCTCCAAGAGACCCAGTACTTC
>-|TRBV12-3/TRBV12-4|TRBJ2-3|TRBD2
CASKGPDLSGKVDTQYF
TGTGCCAGCAAGGGGCCAGACTTGAGCGGGAAGGTAGATACGCAGTATTTT
>few|TRBV7-6|TRBJ1-5|-
CASSLGSDQPQHF
TGTGCCAGCAGCTTAGGCTCAGATCAGCCCCAGCATTTT
>few|TRBV10-2|TRBJ1-1|-
CASSESPTGLIAEAFF
TGCGCCAGCAGTGAGTCCCCAACGGGGCTAATCGCTGAAGCTTTCTTT
>once|TRBV7-9|TRBJ2-1|-
CASSPPGGAGNEQFF
TGTGCCAGCAGCCCCCCAGGGGGGGCCGGCAATGAGCAGTTCTTC
>-|TRBV5-4|TRBJ2-3|-
CASSLVQGGDTQYF
TGTGCCAGCAGCTTGGTTCAGGGAGGAGATACGCAGTATTTT
>-|TRBV12-3/TRBV12-4|TRBJ1-1|-
CASNPTLANTEAFF
TGTGCCAGCAACCCGACCCTAGCGAACACTGAAGCTTTCTTT
>few|TRBV6-2/TRBV6-3|TRBJ2-1|-
CASSFGRNFYNEQFF
TGTGCCAGCAGTTTCGGACGGAATTTCTACAATGAGCAGTTCTTC
>-|TRBV27|TRBJ2-2|TRBD2
CASTTGFPFTSGSSTGELFF
TGTGCCAGCACTACAGGGTTTCCCTTTACTAGCGGGAGTTCCACCGGGGAGCTGTTTTTT
>few|TRBV5-5|TRBJ1-1|-
CASSLFFGTEAFF
TGTGCCAGCAGCTTGTTCTTCGGCACTGAAGCTTTCTTT
>few|TRBV2|TRBJ1-1|-
CASSGSVTEAFF
TGTGCCAGCAGCGGTAGTGTCACTGAAGCTTTCTTT
>many|TRBV6-1|TRBJ2-3|-
CASSEISPGHGADTQYF
TGTGCCAGCAGTGAAATTTCCCCGGGACATGGTGCAGATACGCAGTATTTT
>-|TRBV5-1|TRBJ2-3|TRBD2
CASSTNRGLAGATSTDTQYF
TGCGCCAGCAGCACAAACCGAGGACTAGCGGGGGCGACTAGCACAGATACGCAGTATTTT
>-|TRBV6-5|TRBJ2-6|-
CASSYGVDFSGANVLTF
TGTGCCAGCAGTTACGGTGTCGACTTCTCTGGGGCCAACGTCCTGACTTTC
>once|TRBV28|TRBJ2-7|-
CAVPGPVF
TGTGCAGTCCCGGGACCGGTCTTC
>few|TRBV27|TRBJ2-5|-
CASSYGIRGETQYF
TGTGCCAGCAGTTACGGGATTCGGGGAGAGACCCAGTACTTC
>few|TRBV20-1|TRBJ2-5|-
CSARGETGQETQYF
TGCAGTGCTAGAGGGGAGACTGGCCAAGAGACCCAGTACTTC
>-|TRBV4-1|TRBJ2-7|-
CASSPQGGSRSYEQYF
TGCGCCAGCAGCCCCCAGGGGGGGAGTCGCTCCTACGAGCAGTACTTC
>few|TRBV14|TRBJ2-1|TRBD2
CASSQDPGGSYNEQFF
TGTGCCAGCAGCCAAGATCCGGGAGGCTCCTACAATGAGCAGTTCTTC
>few|TRBV6-1|TRBJ2-6|-
CASSAENSGANVLTF
TGTGCCAGCAGCGCTGAGAACTCTGGGGCCAACGTCCTGACTTTC
>-|TRBV6-1|TRBJ2-7|TRBD1
CASSPDRGWTGEQYF
TGTGCCAGCAGCCCTGACAGGGGTTGGACCGGCGAGCAGTACTTC
>-|TRBV7-9|TRBJ2-5|-
CASSLAPSRQETQYF
TGTGCCAGCAGCTTAGCGCCCAGCCGCCAAGAGACCCAGTACTTC
>once|TRBV3-1|TRBJ2-5|-
CASSQVGGEAQEIQYF
TGTGCCAGCAGCCAAGTCGGGGGCGAGGCCCAAGAGATCCAGTACTTC
>-|TRBV2|TRBJ2-2|TRBD1
CASCSDRGSIIGNAGELFF
TGTGCCAGCTGTTCCGACAGGGGGTCAATAATAGGAAATGCGGGGGAGCTGTTTTTT
>-|TRBV9|TRBJ2-7|TRBD2
CASSVAASGSYEQYF
TGTGCCAGCAGCGTAGCGGCTAGCGGGAGCTACGAGCAGTACTTC
>-|TRBV11-3|TRBJ1-1|-
CASSFPAGLGTEAFF
TGTGCCAGCAGCTTTCCAGCAGGGTTGGGGACTGAAGCTTTCTTT
>-|TRBV20-1|TRBJ2-1|TRBD2
CSARGLAGVSEQFF
TGCAGTGCTAGGGGACTAGCGGGAGTATCTGAGCAGTTCTTC
>few|TRBV12-3/TRBV12-4|TRBJ2-7|TRBD2
CASSLATSGNEQYF
TGTGCCAGCAGTTTAGCTACTAGCGGGAACGAGCAGTACTTC
>many|TRBV4-1|TRBJ2-1|-
CASSSGQRSNEQFF
TGCGCCAGCAGTTCGGGCCAAAGGTCTAATGAGCAGTTCTTC
>-|TRBV9|TRBJ2-5|-
CASSVEVEEETQYF
TGTGCCAGCAGCGTAGAGGTAGAAGAGGAGACCCAGTACTTC
>-|TRBV4-1|TRBJ2-7|TRBD1
CASSQDFPGQAYEQYF
TGCGCCAGCAGCCAAGATTTTCCGGGACAGGCCTACGAGCAGTACTTC
>-|TRBV6-2/TRBV6-3|TRBJ1-5|TRBD1
CASSHGGTGPHRDRNQPQHF
TGTGCCAGCAGCCACGGCGGGACAGGGCCTCATCGAGACCGTAATCAGCCCCAGCATTTT
>few|TRBV12-3/TRBV12-4|TRBJ2-3|TRBD2
CASSLERGVPDTQYF
TGTGCCAGCAGTTTGGAGCGGGGGGTCCCAGATACGCAGTATTTT
>-|TRBV4-2|TRBJ2-5|-
CASSPKGRGHQETQYF
TGTGCCAGCAGCCCCAAGGGTCGGGGACACCAAGAGACCCAGTACTTC
>many|TRBV12-3/TRBV12-4|TRBJ2-1|-
CASSLTLYEQFF
TGTGCCAGCAGTTTAACGCTTTACGAGCAGTTCTTC
>-|TRBV7-6|TRBJ2-4|-
CASSKHRAGLGHMGNIQYF
TGTGCCAGCAGCAAACACCGCGCCGGATTGGGACATATGGGAAACATTCAGTACTTC
>-|TRBV10-1|TRBJ2-5|TRBD2
CASSESRYRDYLRETQYF
TGCGCCAGCAGTGAGTCCCGGTACCGGGACTACCTTCGTGAGACCCAGTACTTC
>few|TRBV7-2|TRBJ1-1|-
CASQPSGTEAFF
TGTGCCAGCCAACCCTCGGGCACTGAAGCTTTCTTT
>-|TRBV2|TRBJ2-3|-
CASTAGLESTDTQYF
TGTGCCAGCACGGCGGGCCTAGAGAGCACAGATACGCAGTATTTT
>few|TRBV2|TRBJ2-3|TRBD2
CASSDGSSGTLSTDTQYF
TGTGCCAGCAGTGATGGTTCTAGCGGGACACTTAGCACAGATACGCAGTATTTT
>few|TRBV12-3/TRBV12-4|TRBJ1-1|-
CASKKAGEAFF
TGTGCCAGCAAAAAGGCGGGGGAAGCTTTCTTT
>many|TRBV5-1|TRBJ2-1|-
CASSLAVYNEQFF
TGTGCCAGCAGTTTAGCGGTCTACAATGAGCAGTTCTTC
>-|TRBV7-7|TRBJ2-3|-
CASSLKGVPDTQYF
TGTGCCAGCAGCTTAAAAGGGGTCCCAGATACGCAGTATTTT
>many|TRBV12-3/TRBV12-4|TRBJ2-7|-
CASSYNLYEQYF
TGTGCCAGCAGTTATAATCTCTACGAGCAGTACTTC
>many|TRBV2|TRBJ1-4|-
CASRRGRRHEKLFF
TGTGCCAGCCGAAGGGGGAGGAGGCACGAAAAACTGTTTTTT
>many|TRBV2|TRBJ2-7|TRBD1
CASSKTGGAYEQYF
TGTGCCAGCAGTAAGACAGGGGGGGCCTACGAGCAGTACTTC
>few|TRBV12-3/TRBV12-4|TRBJ2-7|-
CASKQSSYEQYF
TGTGCCAGCAAACAGAGCTCCTACGAGCAGTACTTC
>few|TRBV28|TRBJ1-1|TRBD1
CASSFQGARTEAFF
TGTGCCAGCAGTTTCCAGGGGGCACGGACTGAAGCTTTCTTT
>few|TRBV3-1|TRBJ2-3|TRBD2
CASSLAGVVKDTQYF
TGTGCCAGCAGCCTAGCGGGAGTAGTAAAAGATACGCAGTATTTT
>-|TRBV6-1|TRBJ1-5|-
CASRAGYGNQPQHF
TGTGCCAGCAGAGCGGGGTATGGCAATCAGCCCCAGCATTTT
>few|TRBV20-1|TRBJ1-1|-
CSARDWDNPTEAFF
TGCAGTGCTAGAGATTGGGATAATCCCACTGAAGCTTTCTTT
>-|TRBV9|TRBJ2-1|-
CASSGAHRPLGNEQFF
TGTGCCAGCAGCGGCGCCCACAGGCCTCTGGGGAATGAGCAGTTCTTC
>few|TRBV25-1|TRBJ2-1|TRBD2
CASSDFGGTSYNEQFF
TGTGCCAGCAGTGACTTCGGGGGGACCTCCTACAATGAGCAGTTCTTC
>many|TRBV4-2|TRBJ2-1|TRBD2
CASSQDLGLAGVGPYNEQFF
TGTGCCAGCAGCCAAGATCTCGGGCTAGCGGGAGTGGGACCTTACAATGAGCAGTTCTTC
>-|TRBV3-1|TRBJ2-1|TRBD2
CASSPPSASGHEQFF
TGTGCCAGCAGCCCCCCTAGTGCTAGCGGTCATGAGCAGTTCTTC
>-|TRBV20-1|TRBJ2-5|-
CSARGGDEIETQYF
TGCAGTGCTAGAGGGGGGGACGAGATTGAGACCCAGTACTTC